This TCR beta chain appears in the sequencing data of a study of blood T cell repertoires in COVID-19. Study information: PBMCs, B-cell-depleted T cells, or T cells were the source of the cDNA or gDNA that made up the material.

Recruits, aged roughly 18 to 89 years, lived in 25 or so US areas. Participants' own reports of clinical history determined their cohort assignment. Germline values: CDR1 SGHRS, CDR2 YFSETQ. The ends were cut back, 4 bases at V and 4 bases at J, with 5 bases in the middle. This CDR3 region has 12 residues. In the authors' methods: From reference gene primer amplification, estimates of nucleated cell counts were derived. Using immunoSEQ multiplex PCR, the repertoire was profiled, and TCRdb retains in-frame clones only, with some absent. The V and J calls and clone size are taken from that table; D and trimming were inferred from the DNA. The top ten hold over 6.5% of the sample, which has over 150,000 clones, around 82% seen once.

The receptor was isolated from a middle-aged man who had recovered from COVID-19. Sequenced input: PBMCs or T cells enriched from blood (not recorded which). The V call is TRBV5-1, the J call TRBJ2-2; D is unclear. The CDR3 reads CASSAATGELFF. For the CDR3, the DNA is TGCGCCAGCAGCGCGGCCACCGGGGAGCTGTTTTTT.